This TCR beta chain originates from a study of T cell responses to AZD1222 COVID-19 vaccine. Only in-frame clones appear in the TCRdb table, and some are missing; sequencing was by immunoSEQ multiplex PCR. The sample includes about 150,000 clones, roughly 90% of them seen just once. This CDR3 region has 16 residues. V was shortened by 4 bases and J by 1 base, with 15 bases between the two germline ends. Germline V CDR1 and CDR2: SGHKS, YYEKEE (reference sequence). The sequence was obtained from an adult in good health. This rearrangement joins TRBV5-5 to TRBJ1-5; D is unresolved. This specimen was peripheral blood, taken on day 0 of AZD1222 vaccination. Here the CDR3 reads CASSPFTGNSNQPQHF. CDR3 coding DNA: TGTGCCAGCAGCCCCTTTACCGGGAACAGCAATCAGCCCCAGCATTTT. The full variable domain, with the rest looked up from reference TRBV5-5 and TRBJ1-5, is DAGVTQSPTHLIKTRGQQVTLRCSPISGHKSVSWYQQVLGQGPQFIFQYYEKEERGRGNFPDRFSARQFPNYSSELNVNALLLGDSALYLCASSPFTGNSNQPQHFGDGTRLSIL.